Listed below are T cell receptor beta chains from one sample, sequenced in a study of identical twins. TCRdb independently ran MiXCR on the 5' RACE reads; one entry per CDR3 protein. The repertoire holds around 490,000 distinct CDR3 sequences, with 13% to 15% as singletons. These data were also reused for a study on yellow fever vaccine responses in identical twins.

The sequenced sample was CD4+ T cells sorted from blood. Receptors were obtained from a woman aged 18-29 years in good health. Each CDR3 is given with its conserved first and last residue. The order of the fields is clone size, D gene, V gene, J gene, CDR3 DNA, CDR3 protein. The D gene is left open where the match is weak. Where a row states a size, it is once, few, many or the class of an expanded clone; other rows omit it.

many,NA,TRBV28,TRBJ2-7,TGTGCCAGCAGTCGACAGGAGGACACCTACGAGCAGTACTTC,CASSRQEDTYEQYF
many,TRBD2,TRBV4-2,TRBJ2-5,TGTGCCAGCAGCCATGCGGGAGCGGGCCAAGAGACCCAGTACTTC,CASSHAGAGQETQYF
few,NA,TRBV5-1,TRBJ2-2,TGCGCCAGCCGGCGAGGCAAGACAATAGCGAACACCGGGGAGCTGTTTTTT,CASRRGKTIANTGELFF
few,TRBD1,TRBV7-9,TRBJ1-1,TGTGCCAGCAGCCAGGACAGGGTGGCTGAAGCTTTCTTT,CASSQDRVAEAFF
NA,TRBD2,TRBV19,TRBJ2-1,TGTGCCAGTACGGTGGGACTAGCGGGAGGGAATGAGCAGTTCTTC,CASTVGLAGGNEQFF
NA,NA,TRBV2,TRBJ2-3,TGTGCCAGCAGTAAGGGGCTCCCAACAGATACGCAGTATTTT,CASSKGLPTDTQYF
NA,NA,TRBV28,TRBJ1-5,TGTGCCAGCGGCTCTGGGACGGAGAGCAATCAGCCCCAGCATTTT,CASGSGTESNQPQHF
NA,NA,TRBV4-1,TRBJ2-1,TGCGCCAGCACCTCCCAGGGGCTCTACAATGAGCAGTTCTTC,CASTSQGLYNEQFF
few,NA,TRBV5-1,TRBJ1-4,TGCGCCAGCAGCCCAAAACCCTGGGCAGGGACAACGGCTAATGAAAAACTGTTTTTT,CASSPKPWAGTTANEKLFF
NA,NA,TRBV12-3/TRBV12-4,TRBJ2-1,TGTGCCAGCAGTTTTCGACAGACCTTGATTGATGAGCAGTTCTTC,CASSFRQTLIDEQFF
few,NA,TRBV12-3/TRBV12-4,TRBJ2-2,TGTGCCAGCAGGCCCCATAACACCGGGGAGCTGTTTTTT,CASRPHNTGELFF
once,NA,TRBV28,TRBJ2-1,TGTGCCAGCAGTCCCGGGACATATTCCTACAATGAGCAGTTCTTC,CASSPGTYSYNEQFF
NA,TRBD2,TRBV20-1,TRBJ2-3,TGCAGTGCTAGACCCCGGACTAGCGGGAGGTTAGATACGCAGTATTTT,CSARPRTSGRLDTQYF
NA,NA,TRBV20-1,TRBJ2-1,TGCAGTAAACCCCTGTCGGGGTGGCGTAATGAGCAGTTCTTC,CSKPLSGWRNEQFF
NA,NA,TRBV12-5,TRBJ2-1,TGTGCTAGTGGTTTGGGGGACCTCCCCTACAATGAGCAGTTCTTC,CASGLGDLPYNEQFF
few,NA,TRBV7-8,TRBJ1-1,TGTGCCAGCAGACTCTGGGGGATGGACACTGAAGCTTTCTTT,CASRLWGMDTEAFF